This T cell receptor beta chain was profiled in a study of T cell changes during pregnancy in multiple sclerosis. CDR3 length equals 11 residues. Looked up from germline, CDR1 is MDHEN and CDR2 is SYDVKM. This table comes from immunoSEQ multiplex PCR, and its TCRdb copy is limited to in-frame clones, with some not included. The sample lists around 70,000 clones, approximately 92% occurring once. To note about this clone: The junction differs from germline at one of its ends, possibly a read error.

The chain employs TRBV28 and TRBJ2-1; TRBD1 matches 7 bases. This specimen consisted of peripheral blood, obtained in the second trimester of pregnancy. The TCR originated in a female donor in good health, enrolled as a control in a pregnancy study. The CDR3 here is CASSSRDSEVF. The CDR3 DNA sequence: TGTGCCAGCAGTTCCCGGGACAGTGAGGTCTTC.